Listed here are 23 T cell receptor beta chains from one sample, sequenced in a study of radiotherapy plus CTLA-4 blockade in lung cancer. Measured with immunoSEQ multiplex PCR; TCRdb has only the in-frame clones, and not every one. The data hold about 19,000 clones, with about 82% observed a single time. The material sequenced was peripheral blood, taken from a patient treated with radiotherapy plus ipilimumab. Receptor source: a human donor with non-small cell lung cancer whose response to radiotherapy plus ipilimumab could not be evaluated.

The V and J genes are TRBV5-4 and TRBJ2-5; D possibly corresponds to TRBD2 (7 bases). The germline gives CDR1 SGHNT, CDR2 YYREEE (reference sequence). Trimming stripped 4 bases from V and 5 bases from J, with 18 bases between. There are 15 residues in the CDR3. CDR3 nucleotides: TGTGCCAGCAGCCACCCCCCCGGGGGGCTGGAGACCCAGTACTTC. Encoded protein: CASSHPPGGLETQYF.

The gene calls are TRBV7-2 and TRBJ2-2; 7 bases are a match to TRBD1. The CDR3 has 15 amino acids. After removal of 4 bases from V and 1 base from J, the junction contained 3 bases not matched to a gene. CDR1 and CDR2 (germline): SGHTA, FQGNSA. The CDR3 DNA is TGTGCCAGCAGCTCACAGGGGCTGAACACCGGGGAGCTGTTTTTT. It is translated as CASSSQGLNTGELFF.

The chain recombines TRBV6-5 with TRBJ2-6; D is unresolved. The ends were cut back, 0 bases at V and 3 bases at J, with 6 bases in the middle. This CDR3 comprises 15 residues. CDR1 is MNHEY and CDR2 is SVGAGI in the germline V gene. The CDR3 protein is CASSYSRDGANVLTF. CDR3 sequence (DNA): TGTGCCAGCAGTTACTCTCGCGATGGGGCCAACGTCCTGACTTTC.

The V gene is TRBV10-1, the J gene TRBJ2-7; TRBD2 agrees at 7 bases. Germline V CDR1 and CDR2: WNHNN, SYGVQD (reference sequence). With V trimmed by 5 bases and J by 2 bases, 6 bases remained unmatched. The CDR3 runs to 14 residues. The CDR3 sequence is CASSRGDGAYEQYF. CDR3 DNA sequence: TGCGCCAGCAGTCGGGGGGACGGGGCCTACGAGCAGTACTTC.

The gene calls are TRBV7-9 and TRBJ2-5; tentatively, D is TRBD1 (5 bases). V was clipped by 5 bases and J by 5 bases, with 12 bases between them. This CDR3 has 13 amino acids. Germline V gene sequence: CDR1 SEHNR, CDR2 FQNEAQ (reference sequence). The CDR3 DNA sequence: TGTGCCAGCAGCGGGGCCCGCAGTGAGACCCAGTACTTC. Translated, it gives CASSGARSETQYF.

The J gene is TRBJ2-5, the V gene TRBV7-2, with 10 bases lining up with TRBD2. This CDR3 spans 15 amino acids. The V and J ends lost 1 base and 3 bases, in that order; junction bases with no gene match: 2. Germline V gene data show CDR1 as SGHTA and CDR2 as FQGNSA. The CDR3 sequence is CASSLVAGGKETQYF. For the CDR3, the DNA is TGTGCCAGCAGCTTAGTAGCGGGGGGTAAAGAGACCCAGTACTTC.

The chain carries TRBV27 and TRBJ2-3; D unclear. Germline loops: CDR1 MNHEY, CDR2 SMNVEV (reference sequence). V lost 6 bases, J lost 2 bases, and 21 bases lay in between. This CDR3 comprises 17 residues. The DNA of the CDR3 is TGTGCCAGCAGATGCCTCGTAAAAAGCGCGTTCACAGATACGCAGTATTTT. Translating it yields CASRCLVKSAFTDTQYF.

This rearrangement joins TRBV7-9 to TRBJ2-7; TRBD1 might be the D (6 bases). Germline values: CDR1 SEHNR, CDR2 FQNEAQ (reference sequence). The germline V and J ends were trimmed by 6 bases and 2 bases, with 23 bases remaining between them. CDR3 length: 17 residues. In DNA, the CDR3 is TGTGCCAGCAGACCACCCTATGCGCAGGGGATTACCTACGAGCAGTACTTC. Its protein is CASRPPYAQGITYEQYF. The whole variable domain, filled in from reference TRBV7-9 and TRBJ2-7, reads DTGVSQNPRHKITKRGQNVTFRCDPISEHNRLYWYRQTLGQGPEFLTYFQNEAQLEKSRLLSDRFSAERPKGSFSTLEIQRTEQGDSAMYLCASRPPYAQGITYEQYFGPGTRLTVT.

This chain uses TRBV27 with TRBJ2-6; 9 nucleotides match TRBD1. The CDR3 sequence is 16 residues long. Germline-derived CDR1 and CDR2 are MNHEY and SMNVEV (reference sequence). V lost 6 bases to trimming and J lost 0 bases; unmatched junction nucleotides: 3. The CDR3 loop is CASRGQGYSGANVLTF. CDR3 sequence (DNA): TGTGCCAGCAGAGGACAGGGGTACTCTGGGGCCAACGTCCTGACTTTC.

The chain links TRBV10-2 to TRBJ1-1; tentatively, D is TRBD1 (6 bases). Trimming stripped 4 bases from V and 1 base from J, with 10 bases between. Per germline, CDR1 WSHSY and CDR2 SAAADI. The CDR3 extends over 14 amino acids. The CDR3 reads CASSAGQTNTEAFF. The CDR3 DNA is TGCGCCAGCAGTGCAGGACAGACGAACACTGAAGCTTTCTTT.

The rearrangement links TRBV5-1 to TRBJ2-3; D gene unclear. V shed 1 base and J shed 5 bases, with 14 bases lying between them. Germline CDR1 is SGHRS and CDR2 is YFSETQ. The CDR3 loop spans 15 amino acids. CDR3 residues: CASSLSLQAGDTQYF. The CDR3 DNA reads TGCGCCAGCAGCTTGAGCTTGCAAGCAGGAGATACGCAGTATTTT.

The chain carries TRBV19 and TRBJ2-1; 7 nucleotides match TRBD2. This CDR3 contains 17 residues. V shed 0 bases, J shed 4 bases, and the junction held 9 bases outside the gene matches. The germline V gene encodes CDR1 LNHDA and CDR2 SQIVND (reference sequence). The CDR3 here is CASSIEALSGPYNEQFF. The CDR3 DNA reads TGTGCCAGTAGTATAGAGGCGCTTAGCGGGCCTTACAATGAGCAGTTCTTC.

In this sample, this clone is medium-sized. The chain links TRBV19 to TRBJ1-1; possible D gene TRBD1, 5 bases. V was shortened by 4 bases and J by 0 bases, with 12 bases between the two germline ends. CDR1 LNHDA and CDR2 SQIVND come from the germline V gene (reference sequence). CDR3 length equals 15 residues. The CDR3 nucleotides are TGTGCCAGTAGTAAGGATCCGGGGGTGAACACTGAAGCTTTCTTT. This sequence encodes CASSKDPGVNTEAFF.

The rearrangement links TRBV5-6 to TRBJ2-7; D is unclear. This CDR3 is 13 amino acids long. V shed 1 base and J shed 2 bases, with 7 bases lying between them. Germline-derived CDR1 and CDR2 are SGHDT and YYEEEE. The CDR3 sequence is CASSLRQAYEQYF. The CDR3 region has the DNA TGTGCCAGCAGCTTGAGGCAGGCCTACGAGCAGTACTTC.

The rearrangement joins TRBV19 to TRBJ2-3; D possibly corresponds to TRBD1 (5 bases). This CDR3 comprises 15 residues. Germline-derived CDR1 and CDR2 are LNHDA and SQIVND (reference sequence). Trimming removed 1 base at V and 2 bases at J, with 10 bases between. In nucleotides, the CDR3 is TGTGCCAGTAGTATAGGAGCAGGGTACACAGATACGCAGTATTTT. Amino acids: CASSIGAGYTDTQYF.

This chain connects TRBV10-2 to TRBJ1-2; 7 nucleotides line up with TRBD1. J was trimmed by 7 bases and V by 6 bases; bases with no gene match: 11. Germline CDR1 is WSHSY and CDR2 is SAAADI. This CDR3 region has 14 residues. This CDR3 reads CASRSRQGVGGYTF. The CDR3 DNA reads as TGCGCCAGCAGAAGCCGACAGGGCGTCGGTGGCTACACCTTC.

This clone was counted a few times. The V gene is TRBV28, the J gene TRBJ2-3; perhaps TRBD1 as D (5 bases). Trimming shortened V by 3 bases and J by 2 bases, and 15 bases separated the two germline ends. This CDR3 is built from 16 residues. Germline assignment: CDR1 MDHEN and CDR2 SYDVKM. CDR3 in amino acids: CASSFSWGKPTDTQYF. In nucleotides, the CDR3 is TGTGCCAGCAGTTTTTCCTGGGGCAAACCCACAGATACGCAGTATTTT.

The chain is built from TRBV5-1 and TRBJ2-1, with 7 bases lining up with TRBD1. CDR1 SGHRS and CDR2 YFSETQ come from the germline V gene. This CDR3 comprises 15 residues. V lost 4 bases and J lost 1; bases outside the gene matches: 5. The CDR3 loop is CASSQRQGSYNEQFF. CDR3 nucleotide sequence: TGCGCCAGCAGCCAGAGACAGGGATCCTACAATGAGCAGTTCTTC.

The chain employs TRBV27 and TRBJ2-2; 8 nucleotides match TRBD1. Germline V gives CDR1 MNHEY, CDR2 SMNVEV (reference sequence). The CDR3 is made up of 15 amino acids. V shed 6 bases, J shed 4 bases, and the junction held 7 bases outside the gene matches. The CDR3 bases are TGTGCCAGCAGGGCAGGGGGCGGGACCACCGGGGAGCTGTTTTTT. Protein: CASRAGGGTTGELFF.

This chain joins TRBV11-3 and TRBJ2-2; 8 bases fit TRBD2. Germline values: CDR1 SGHNT, CDR2 YENEEA. The CDR3 runs to 16 residues. V shed 3 bases, J shed 1 base, and the junction held 4 bases outside the gene matches. The CDR3: CASSFGGARNTGELFF. CDR3 nucleotide sequence: TGTGCCAGCAGCTTCGGGGGGGCCCGGAACACCGGGGAGCTGTTTTTT.

This chain uses TRBV18 with TRBJ1-1; D is ambiguous. The CDR3 is 15 residues long. From germline, CDR1 is KGHSH and CDR2 LQKENI. V was cut by 6 bases and J by 3 bases, with 17 bases left in between. In DNA form, the CDR3 reads TGTGCCAGCTCCCCTACCGTGGCGGGCGACACTGAAGCTTTCTTT. This encodes CASSPTVAGDTEAFF.

In its sample, this clone was seen a few times. The V gene is TRBV6-6, the J gene TRBJ2-7, with TRBD2 matching 12 bases. This CDR3 region has 14 residues. CDR1 and CDR2 (germline): MNHNY, SVGAGI (reference sequence). J gave up 11 bases and V 4 bases, and 9 bases lay outside the gene matches. The CDR3 protein is CASSSGTSGRRKYF. The CDR3, as DNA: TGTGCCAGCAGTTCGGGGACTAGCGGGCGTAGAAAGTACTTC.

The gene calls are TRBV20-1 and TRBJ2-1; 10 bases are a match to TRBD2. The germline V gene encodes CDR1 DFQATT and CDR2 SNEGSKA (reference sequence). This CDR3 has 11 amino acids. The J segment lost 10 bases and the V segment lost 3 bases, leaving 0 bases of the junction unmatched. The CDR3 reads CSARTSGEQFF. CDR3 nucleotides: TGCAGTGCTAGGACTAGCGGGGAGCAGTTCTTC.